This T cell receptor (beta chain) was captured by sequencing in a study of blood T cell repertoires in COVID-19. Study-level information: From the United States, Italy and Spain came samples of acute and convalescent COVID-19. T cells, B-cell-depleted T cells, or PBMCs provided the cDNA or gDNA that served as material.

Authors' methods: Amplifying reference gene primers gave estimates of nucleated cell counts. Profiled with immunoSEQ multiplex PCR; TCRdb holds only in-frame clones, not every one. D and trimming come from the DNA, and the V and J calls and clone size come from that table. The table lists 150,000 or so clones, about 87% of them singletons, with roughly 6.6% in the top ten. Germline V gives CDR1 SGHRS, CDR2 YFSETQ. This CDR3 is 15 amino acids long. Trimming removed 4 bases at V and 0 bases at J, with 13 bases between. This receptor was taken from a man older than 75 with acute or convalescent COVID-19. This rearrangement joins TRBV5-1 to TRBJ1-1; a weak D match, TRBD1 (5 bases). Sample: peripheral blood. CDR3 DNA: TGCGCCAGCAGCCCTCGGGGAGGGGTGAACACTGAAGCTTTCTTT. This encodes CASSPRGGVNTEAFF.